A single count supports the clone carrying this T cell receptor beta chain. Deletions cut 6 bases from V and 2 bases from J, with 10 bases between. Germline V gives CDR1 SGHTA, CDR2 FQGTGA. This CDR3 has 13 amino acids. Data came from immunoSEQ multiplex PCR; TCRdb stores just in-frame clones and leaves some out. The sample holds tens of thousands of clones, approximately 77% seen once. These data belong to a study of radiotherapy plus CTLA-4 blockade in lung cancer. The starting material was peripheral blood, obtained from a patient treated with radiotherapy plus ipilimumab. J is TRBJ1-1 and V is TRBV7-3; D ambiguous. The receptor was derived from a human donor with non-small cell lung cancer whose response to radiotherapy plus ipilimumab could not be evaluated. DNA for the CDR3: TGTGCCAGCAGATTAGGAGGTAACACTGAAGCTTTCTTT. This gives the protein CASRLGGNTEAFF.